The rows below give T cell receptor beta chains drawn from one sample of a study of blood T cell dynamics during melanoma immunotherapy. The repertoire was sequenced with immunoSEQ multiplex PCR; TCRdb's copy has only in-frame clones and lacks some. Of roughly 30,000 clones in the sample, over 80% were seen once. Sample: blood, taken from a patient treated with checkpoint blockade. All receptors come from a human donor with melanoma. Each CDR3 is given with its conserved first and last residue. The D gene is left open where the match is weak. The size entry is marked missing in some rows and otherwise reads once, few, many or a size class.

d_call: -
v_call: TRBV27
j_call: TRBJ2-7
clone_size: -
cdr3_nt: TGTGCCAGCAGTCGCCCGGCGGGCGAGCAGTACTTC
cdr3_aa: CASSRPAGEQYF

d_call: -
v_call: TRBV2
j_call: TRBJ2-3
clone_size: -
cdr3_nt: TGTGCCAGCCTGCGGGGAGAGAACACAGATACGCAGTATTTT
cdr3_aa: CASLRGENTDTQYF

d_call: TRBD2
v_call: TRBV9
j_call: TRBJ2-5
clone_size: -
cdr3_nt: TGTGCCAGCAGCTCGAGGTGGCTAGCGGGTGGGAATCAAGAGACCCAGTACTTC
cdr3_aa: CASSSRWLAGGNQETQYF

d_call: TRBD2
v_call: TRBV7-9
j_call: TRBJ2-2
clone_size: -
cdr3_nt: TGTGCCAGCAGCTTAAGCGGGAGCGGGAACACCGGGGAGCTGTTTTTT
cdr3_aa: CASSLSGSGNTGELFF

d_call: TRBD1
v_call: TRBV19
j_call: TRBJ2-6
clone_size: -
cdr3_nt: TGTGCCAGTAGGCCCCGGGGACAGGGGGCCGGGGCCAACGTCCTGACTTTC
cdr3_aa: CASRPRGQGAGANVLTF

d_call: TRBD1
v_call: TRBV29-1
j_call: TRBJ1-2
clone_size: -
cdr3_nt: TGCAGCGTGCCTGTACAGGGGGCCGGTGGCTACACCTTC
cdr3_aa: CSVPVQGAGGYTF

d_call: -
v_call: TRBV5-5
j_call: TRBJ2-7
clone_size: -
cdr3_nt: TGTGCCAGCAGCGAGTCCTACGAGCAGTACTTC
cdr3_aa: CASSESYEQYF

d_call: -
v_call: TRBV7-2
j_call: TRBJ2-1
clone_size: few
cdr3_nt: TGTGCCAGCAGCTCTGGGAAGGGGCTGGTCGATGAGCAGTTCTTC
cdr3_aa: CASSSGKGLVDEQFF

d_call: -
v_call: TRBV5-4
j_call: TRBJ1-3
clone_size: -
cdr3_nt: TGTGCCAGCAGAGCTTCCCGGGACATTGGAAACACCATATATTTT
cdr3_aa: CASRASRDIGNTIYF

d_call: TRBD1
v_call: TRBV19
j_call: TRBJ1-5
clone_size: few
cdr3_nt: TGTGCCAGTAATGTGGGACAGGGGGCTTTTCAGCCCCAGCATTTT
cdr3_aa: CASNVGQGAFQPQHF

d_call: TRBD1
v_call: TRBV6-5
j_call: TRBJ1-2
clone_size: -
cdr3_nt: TGTGCCAGCAGTCCTACGGGACAGGTCTATGGCTACACCTTC
cdr3_aa: CASSPTGQVYGYTF

d_call: TRBD2
v_call: TRBV28
j_call: TRBJ2-1
clone_size: -
cdr3_nt: TGTGCCAGCAGTTCGAGCGGGAACAATGAGCAGTTCTTC
cdr3_aa: CASSSSGNNEQFF

d_call: -
v_call: TRBV6-1
j_call: TRBJ1-5
clone_size: -
cdr3_nt: TGTGCCAGCAGTGAGAGTATAGGGCCCAATCAGCCCCAGCATTTT
cdr3_aa: CASSESIGPNQPQHF

d_call: -
v_call: TRBV11-2
j_call: TRBJ1-2
clone_size: -
cdr3_nt: TGTGCCAGCAGCTTTGGGACGAAGGATGGCTACACCTTC
cdr3_aa: CASSFGTKDGYTF

d_call: TRBD1
v_call: TRBV11-2
j_call: TRBJ1-1
clone_size: -
cdr3_nt: TGTGCCAGCAGCTCCTTTATCGCGACAGGGTGGTCTGAAGCTTTCTTT
cdr3_aa: CASSSFIATGWSEAFF